This passage covers 24 T cell receptor beta chains from one sample sequenced in a study of post-analysis software for immune sequencing data (dated by TCRdb to about 2015). Study-wide findings and limitations: Patients showed significantly higher frequencies than controls for a few TRBV segments, among them TRBV5-6, TRBV5-1 and TRBV20-1.

The library was obtained by PCR. Reads for this sample came from an Illumina HiSeq 2500. To reduce PCR and sequencing biases, unique molecular identifiers were built into the TCR beta cDNA libraries. Using fastp trimming at Q25 and MiXCR clonotype assembly, TCRdb reanalyzed the public sequencing data and kept in-frame beta chains. When rows share a CDR3 protein, they turn into one entry using the most common DNA and genes. The table for this sample lists roughly 670,000 distinct CDR3 sequences; over 45% of them were counted only once. The top ten constitute 10% to 12% of the sample. Antigens of these TCRs are unknown. Specimen: blood. All receptors derive from a girl between 2 and 10 years old with multiple sclerosis.

The chain employs TRBV5-1 and TRBJ2-1, with 11 bases matching TRBD2. CDR3 length equals 16 residues. Germline assignment: CDR1 SGHRS and CDR2 YFSETQ. Trimming took 4 bases from V and 8 from J; bases not matched to a gene: 11. The CDR3 sequence is CASSPPLAGGRDEQFF. The CDR3 bases are TGCGCCAGCAGCCCCCCCCTAGCGGGAGGACGGGATGAGCAGTTCTTC.

The genes are TRBV12-3 or TRBV12-4 and TRBJ1-1; the match to TRBD1 covers 8 bases. Germline trimming cut 0 bases from V and 0 bases from J; bases unmatched to any gene: 0. This CDR3 contains 15 residues. The CDR3 sequence is CASSLAGQVNTEAFF. Written as DNA, the CDR3 is TGTGCCAGCAGTTTAGCGGGACAGGTGAACACTGAAGCTTTCTTT.

The chain employs TRBV7-9 and TRBJ2-6, with 9 bases matching TRBD2. The CDR3 has 18 amino acids. V lost 2 bases, J lost 0 bases, and 5 bases stayed unmatched. Germline values: CDR1 SEHNR, CDR2 FQNEAQ (reference sequence). The CDR3 spells CASSLRREGSSGANVLTF. The CDR3 bases are TGTGCCAGCAGCTTACGGCGGGAGGGGTCCTCTGGGGCCAACGTCCTGACTTTC.

The chain employs TRBV12-3 or TRBV12-4 and TRBJ2-7, with no clear D. V gave up 1 base and J gave up 5 bases, with 12 bases separating them. The CDR3 totals 14 residues. The CDR3 sequence is CASSLGASANEQYF. Written as DNA, the CDR3 is TGTGCCAGCAGTTTAGGCGCCTCGGCGAACGAGCAGTACTTC.

The chain links TRBV5-5 to TRBJ2-7; 11 nucleotides agree with TRBD1. Germline V CDR1 and CDR2: SGHKS, YYEKEE (reference sequence). This CDR3 spans 14 amino acids. The V and J ends lost 4 bases and 6 bases, in that order; junction bases with no gene match: 6. CDR3 sequence reads: CASSLGQGAVEQYF. The CDR3 bases are TGTGCCAGCAGCCTTGGACAGGGGGCCGTCGAGCAGTACTTC.

A word on this clonotype: An end of the junction does not agree with germline; a read error may underlie this. The chain recombines TRBV5-1 with TRBJ1-2; D is unclear. The CDR3 is made up of 12 amino acids. The germline gives CDR1 SGHRS, CDR2 YFSETQ. CDR3 amino acids: CAGSSQLYGYTF. The DNA of the CDR3 is TGCGCCGGCAGCTCCCAGCTCTATGGCTACACCTTC.

This chain links TRBV9 with TRBJ2-2, with TRBD1 as a possible D gene (6 bases). Germline V gene sequence: CDR1 SGDLS, CDR2 YYNGEE. Trimming removed 0 bases at V and 4 bases at J, with 13 bases between. This CDR3 spans 16 amino acids. DNA of the CDR3: TGTGCCAGCAGCGTAGCCCCGGCAGGGGCCACCGGGGAGCTGTTTTTT. It yields the protein CASSVAPAGATGELFF.

The chain combines TRBV7-9 with TRBJ2-3; 10 positions match TRBD2. The CDR3 has 18 residues. Germline V gene lookup returns CDR1 SEHNR and CDR2 FQNEAQ (reference sequence). V shed 5 bases, J shed 4 bases, and the junction held 15 bases outside the gene matches. The CDR3 DNA reads as TGTGCCAGCAGCCCATCCCGTACTAGCGGGATTACCTCAGATACGCAGTATTTT. Its protein product is CASSPSRTSGITSDTQYF.

The chain couples TRBV13 to TRBJ2-1, with 9 bases fitting TRBD2. Germline-derived CDR1 and CDR2 are PRHDT and FYEKMQ (reference sequence). CDR3 length equals 18 residues. Germline trimming cut 0 bases from V and 6 bases from J; bases unmatched to any gene: 12. The CDR3 region is CASSLGAHDWRGGNEQFF. The CDR3 DNA reads TGTGCCAGCAGCTTAGGGGCTCACGACTGGCGGGGGGGCAATGAGCAGTTCTTC.

The V call is TRBV12-3 or TRBV12-4, the J call TRBJ2-3; D gene unclear. The CDR3 has 14 residues. The V end was cut by 4 bases, the J end by 1 base, with 9 bases between. CDR3 DNA: TGTGCCAGCAGTTACCGGGCCCGCACAGATACGCAGTATTTT. Its translation: CASSYRARTDTQYF.

The chain joins TRBV5-6 to TRBJ2-7; 7 bases map to TRBD2. Germline loops: CDR1 SGHDT, CDR2 YYEEEE. The CDR3 is made up of 14 amino acids. V lost 0 bases, J lost 11 bases, and 11 bases stayed unmatched. CDR3 coding DNA: TGTGCCAGCAGCTTGGCGAGCGGGGCGGCTACGAAGTACTTC. It specifies CASSLASGAATKYF. The complete variable domain, with remaining parts taken from reference TRBV5-6 and TRBJ2-7, reads DAGVTQSPTHLIKTRGQQVTLRCSPKSGHDTVSWYQQALGQGPQFIFQYYEEEERQRGNFPDRFSGHQFPNYSSELNVNALLLGDSALYLCASSLASGAATKYFGPGTRLTVT.

The chain couples TRBV7-3 to TRBJ2-3, with D tentatively TRBD1 or TRBD2 (5 bases each). V lost 3 bases and J 4 bases, leaving 14 bases between the germline ends. This CDR3 has 15 amino acids. Germline lookup yields CDR1 SGHTA and CDR2 FQGTGA. The CDR3 sequence is CASSLGERDADTQYF. CDR3 DNA: TGTGCCAGCAGCTTGGGAGAGAGGGACGCAGATACGCAGTATTTT.

This clonotype was seen a few times. J is TRBJ2-1 and V is TRBV5-1, with 12 positions matching TRBD2. With 1 base clipped from V and 10 bases from J, the junction kept 6 bases outside the gene matches. CDR1 and CDR2 from the germline V gene are SGHRS and YFSETQ. The CDR3 extends over 15 amino acids. CDR3 in DNA: TGCGCCAGCAGCTTGTCTAGCGGGGGGGCCCTCGAGCAGTTCTTC. Its protein is CASSLSSGGALEQFF.

This clonotype was counted a single time. V and J are TRBV20-1 and TRBJ2-7; TRBD2 matches 12 bases. With the DNA end fitting TRBJ2-5 better, the J assignment may be wrong. Germline V gene sequence: CDR1 DFQATT, CDR2 SNEGSKA (reference sequence). The CDR3 has 17 amino acids. The CDR3 loop reads CSADTDSSGRAGETQYF. The DNA for the CDR3 is TGCAGTGCGGATACCGATTCTAGCGGGAGGGCGGGGGAGACCCAGTACTTC.

The CDR3 here is CAISESGRNTEAFF. Written as DNA, the CDR3 is TGTGCCATCAGTGAGTCTGGGCGGAACACTGAAGCTTTCTTT. The chain joins TRBV10-3 to TRBJ1-1; no clear D. This CDR3 has 14 amino acids. The V gene's germline CDR1 is ENHRY and CDR2 SYGVKD. V lost 0 bases, J lost 1 base, and 6 bases lay in between.

This clonotype is a singleton in its sample. The chain is built from TRBV4-1 and TRBJ2-7, with TRBD1 matching 8 bases. Germline assignment: CDR1 MGHRA and CDR2 YSYEKL. V lost 4 bases, J lost 2 bases, and 7 bases stayed unmatched. The CDR3 has 15 residues. This CDR3 is CASSLRPGQAYEQYF. For the CDR3, the DNA is TGCGCCAGCAGCCTACGTCCGGGACAGGCCTACGAGCAGTACTTC.

The V call is TRBV20-1, the J call TRBJ1-5; D uncertain. The CDR3 extends over 14 amino acids. Germline V gene sequence: CDR1 DFQATT, CDR2 SNEGSKA (reference sequence). V lost 3 bases to trimming and J lost 1 base, with 10 bases between them. Here the CDR3 reads CSASLRSSNQPQHF. For the CDR3, the DNA is TGCAGTGCTAGTTTAAGGTCCAGCAATCAGCCCCAGCATTTT.

This chain uses TRBV5-1 with TRBJ2-2; D remains unclear. Trimming removed 4 bases at V and 6 bases at J, with 10 bases between. The CDR3 has 13 residues. Germline-derived CDR1 and CDR2 are SGHRS and YFSETQ. CDR3 region: CASSPARAGELFF. The DNA for the CDR3 is TGCGCCAGCAGCCCCGCTAGAGCCGGGGAGCTGTTTTTT.

V and J are TRBV6-5 and TRBJ2-3; TRBD2 aligns across 8 bases. This CDR3 spans 16 amino acids. CDR1 and CDR2 from the germline V gene are MNHEY and SVGAGI. Losses at the gene ends were 6 bases for V and 3 bases for J; bases not matched to a gene: 11. Here the CDR3 DNA reads TGTGCCAGCAGCCACTCGGGGGGGATTCTAACAGATACGCAGTATTTT. Its protein product is CASSHSGGILTDTQYF.

V usage is TRBV24-1 and J usage is TRBJ1-5, with D tentatively TRBD1 (5 bases). Per the germline V gene, CDR1 is KGHDR and CDR2 is SFDVKD. The CDR3 contains 13 residues. Trimming took off 0 bases at V and 11 bases at J, with 10 bases between the two ends. This CDR3 reads CATSDLQTAAQHF. The CDR3 region has the DNA TGTGCCACCAGTGATTTGCAGACAGCGGCCCAGCATTTT.

This rearrangement joins TRBV29-1 to TRBJ2-1; perhaps TRBD1 as D (5 bases). This CDR3 is built from 13 residues. Germline CDR1 reads SQVTM; CDR2 reads ANQGSEA. Trimming left V 5 bases short and J 4 bases short, with 12 bases between. Here the CDR3 DNA reads TGCAGCGTTCTTCGGCAGGGATACAATGAGCAGTTCTTC. It yields the protein CSVLRQGYNEQFF.

The chain is built from TRBV7-8 and TRBJ2-7; no firm D call. The V end was cut by 5 bases, the J end by 3 bases, with 17 bases between. The CDR3 has 15 amino acids. The germline V gene has CDR1 SGHVS and CDR2 FQNEAQ. Written as DNA, the CDR3 is TGTGCCAGCAGCCTAGACCGGGTCGGCAACTACGAGCAGTACTTC. Protein product: CASSLDRVGNYEQYF. Variable domain in full (rest from reference TRBV7-8 and TRBJ2-7): GAGVSQSPRYKVAKRGQDVALRCDPISGHVSLFWYQQALGQGPEFLTYFQNEAQLDKSGLPSDRFFAERPEGSVSTLKIQRTQQEDSAVYLCASSLDRVGNYEQYFGPGTRLTVT.

In nucleotides, the CDR3 is TGTGCCATCAGTGAGTGGGGACTAGCGGGAGACGGAGAGACCCAGTACTTC. Translated: CAISEWGLAGDGETQYF. The V call is TRBV10-3, the J call TRBJ2-5, with 14 positions matching TRBD2. V lost 1 base, J lost 4 bases, and 5 bases stayed unmatched. Per the germline V gene, CDR1 is ENHRY and CDR2 is SYGVKD. The CDR3 runs to 17 residues.

The J gene is TRBJ2-1, the V gene TRBV5-1, with TRBD2 identical over 11 bases. Looked up from germline, CDR1 is SGHRS and CDR2 is YFSETQ. V lost 3 bases to trimming and J lost 0 bases; unmatched junction nucleotides: 8. There are 18 residues in the CDR3. As DNA, the CDR3 is TGCGCCAGCAGCTCGACTAGCGGGGTCCCGCGCTCCTACAATGAGCAGTTCTTC. This codes for CASSSTSGVPRSYNEQFF.